The present T cell receptor (beta chain) was sequenced within a study of metastatic and nonmetastatic thyroid tumors. For the study at large: Repertoires from malignant and benign thyroid patients were compared across blood and tumor or nodule tissue. Study-level results: Reportedly, malignant thyroid tumors had significantly higher TCR beta diversity than benign nodules, in blood and tumor.

With MiXCR, TCRdb called clones anew from the PCR reads. The sample shows over 20,000 clones, around 29% of them seen only once. The CDR3 contains 15 residues. Between the trimmed V and J ends, which lost 5 bases and 5 bases, there was a span of 16 bases. Per germline, CDR1 LNHDA and CDR2 SQIVND (reference sequence). Thyroid surgery had not been preceded by any treatment in any patient. In its sample, this clone is medium-sized. The target antigen is unknown. The chain combines TRBV19 with TRBJ2-1; D may be TRBD2 (6 bases). The material sequenced was blood. This clonotype was obtained from a female donor with papillary thyroid cancer or a benign thyroid nodule (not recorded which). Some clones in this sample may be carry-over from other donors' samples. The CDR3 loop is CASSYVTGLNNEQFF. CDR3 nucleotide sequence: TGTGCCAGTAGTTACGTTACGGGACTCAACAATGAGCAGTTCTTC. Combining the CDR3 with reference TRBV19 and TRBJ2-1 gives the whole variable domain DGGITQSPKYLFRKEGQNVTLSCEQNLNHDAMYWYRQDPGQGLRLIYYSQIVNDFQKGDIAEGYSVSREKKESFPLTVTSAQKNPTAFYLCASSYVTGLNNEQFFGPGTRLTVL.